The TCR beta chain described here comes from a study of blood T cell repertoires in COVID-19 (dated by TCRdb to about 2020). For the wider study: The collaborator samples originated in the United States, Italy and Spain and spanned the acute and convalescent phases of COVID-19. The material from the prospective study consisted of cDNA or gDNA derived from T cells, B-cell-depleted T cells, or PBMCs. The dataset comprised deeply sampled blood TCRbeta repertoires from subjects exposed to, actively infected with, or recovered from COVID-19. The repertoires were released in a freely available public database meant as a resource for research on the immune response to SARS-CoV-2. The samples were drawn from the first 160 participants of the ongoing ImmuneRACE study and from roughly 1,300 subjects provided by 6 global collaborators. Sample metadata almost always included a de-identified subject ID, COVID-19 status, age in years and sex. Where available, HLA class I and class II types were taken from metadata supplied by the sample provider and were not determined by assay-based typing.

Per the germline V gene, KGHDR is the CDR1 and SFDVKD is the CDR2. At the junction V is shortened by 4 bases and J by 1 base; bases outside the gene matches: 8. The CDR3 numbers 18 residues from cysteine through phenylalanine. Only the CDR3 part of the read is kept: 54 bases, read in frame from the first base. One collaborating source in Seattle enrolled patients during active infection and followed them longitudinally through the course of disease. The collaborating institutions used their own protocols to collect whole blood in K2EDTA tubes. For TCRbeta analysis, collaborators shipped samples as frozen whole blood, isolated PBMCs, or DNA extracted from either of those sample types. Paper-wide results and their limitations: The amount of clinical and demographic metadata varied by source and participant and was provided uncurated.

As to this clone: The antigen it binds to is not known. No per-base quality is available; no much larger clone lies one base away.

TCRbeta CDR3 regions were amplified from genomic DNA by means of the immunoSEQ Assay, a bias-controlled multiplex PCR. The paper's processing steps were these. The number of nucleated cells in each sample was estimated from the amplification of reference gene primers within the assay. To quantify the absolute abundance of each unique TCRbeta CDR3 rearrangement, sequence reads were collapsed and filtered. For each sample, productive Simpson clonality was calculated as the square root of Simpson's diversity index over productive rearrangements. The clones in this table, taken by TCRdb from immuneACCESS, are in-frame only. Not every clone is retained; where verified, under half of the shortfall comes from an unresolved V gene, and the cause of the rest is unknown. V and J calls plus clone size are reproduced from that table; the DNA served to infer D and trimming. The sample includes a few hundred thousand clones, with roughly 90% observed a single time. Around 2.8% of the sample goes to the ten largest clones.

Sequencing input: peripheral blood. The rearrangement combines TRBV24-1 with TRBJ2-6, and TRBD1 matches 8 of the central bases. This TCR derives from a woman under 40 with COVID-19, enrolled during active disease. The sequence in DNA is TGTGCCACCAGTGACCACAGGGGGGCGTTTTCTGGGGCCAACGTCCTGACTTTC. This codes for CATSDHRGAFSGANVLTF.